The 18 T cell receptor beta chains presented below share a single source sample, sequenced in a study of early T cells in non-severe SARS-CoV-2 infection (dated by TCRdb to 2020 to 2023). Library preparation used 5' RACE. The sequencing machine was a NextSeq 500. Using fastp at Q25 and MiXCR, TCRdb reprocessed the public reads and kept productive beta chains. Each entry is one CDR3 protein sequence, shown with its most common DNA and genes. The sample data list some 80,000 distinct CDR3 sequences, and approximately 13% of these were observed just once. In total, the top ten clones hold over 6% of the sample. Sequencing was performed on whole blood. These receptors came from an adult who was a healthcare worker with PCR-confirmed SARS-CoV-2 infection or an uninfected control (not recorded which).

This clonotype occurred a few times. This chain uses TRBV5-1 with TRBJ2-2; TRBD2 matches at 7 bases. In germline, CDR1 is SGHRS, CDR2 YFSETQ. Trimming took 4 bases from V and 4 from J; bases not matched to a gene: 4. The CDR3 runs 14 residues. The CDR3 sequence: CASSPSGGTGELFF. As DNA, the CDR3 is TGCGCCAGCAGCCCTAGCGGCGGCACCGGGGAGCTGTTTTTT.

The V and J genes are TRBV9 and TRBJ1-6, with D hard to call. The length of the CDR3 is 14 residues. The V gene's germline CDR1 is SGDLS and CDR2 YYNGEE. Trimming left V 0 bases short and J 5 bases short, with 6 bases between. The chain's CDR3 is CASSVAGDNSPLHF. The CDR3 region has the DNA TGTGCCAGCAGCGTAGCAGGAGATAATTCACCCCTCCACTTT.

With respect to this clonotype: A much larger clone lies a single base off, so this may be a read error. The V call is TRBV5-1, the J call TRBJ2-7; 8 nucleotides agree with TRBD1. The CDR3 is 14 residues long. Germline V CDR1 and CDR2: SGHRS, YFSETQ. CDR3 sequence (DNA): TGCGCCACCAGCTTGACAGGGGCCATGGGGGAGCAGTACTTC. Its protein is CATSLTGAMGEQYF. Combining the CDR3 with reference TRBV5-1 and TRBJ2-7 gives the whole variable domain KAGVTQTPRYLIKTRGQQVTLSCSPISGHRSVSWYQQTPGQGLQFLFEYFSETQRNKGNFPGRFSGRQFSNSRSEMNVSTLELGDSALYLCATSLTGAMGEQYFGPGTRLTVT.

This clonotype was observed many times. The DNA for the CDR3 is TGTGCCAGCAGCTTGGCTACAGGGTTGGAGCACATTCAGTACTTC. Translated: CASSLATGLEHIQYF. The chain has TRBV7-9 and TRBJ2-4; a weak D match, TRBD1 (6 bases). This CDR3 spans 15 amino acids. The germline V and J ends were trimmed by 3 bases and 8 bases, with 17 bases remaining between them. Germline CDR1 SEHNR, CDR2 FQNEAQ (reference sequence).

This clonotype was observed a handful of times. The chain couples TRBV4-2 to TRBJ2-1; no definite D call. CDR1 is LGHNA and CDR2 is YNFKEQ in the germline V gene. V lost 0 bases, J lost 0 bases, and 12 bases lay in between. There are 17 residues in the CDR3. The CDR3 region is CASSQDSQPRSYNEQFF. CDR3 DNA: TGTGCCAGCAGCCAAGATAGCCAGCCGCGCTCCTACAATGAGCAGTTCTTC.

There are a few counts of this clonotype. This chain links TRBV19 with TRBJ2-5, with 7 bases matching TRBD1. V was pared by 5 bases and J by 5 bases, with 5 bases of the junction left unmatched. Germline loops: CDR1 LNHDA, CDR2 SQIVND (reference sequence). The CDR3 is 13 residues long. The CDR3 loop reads CASSRQGSETQYF. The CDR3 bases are TGTGCCAGTAGTCGACAGGGATCCGAGACCCAGTACTTC.

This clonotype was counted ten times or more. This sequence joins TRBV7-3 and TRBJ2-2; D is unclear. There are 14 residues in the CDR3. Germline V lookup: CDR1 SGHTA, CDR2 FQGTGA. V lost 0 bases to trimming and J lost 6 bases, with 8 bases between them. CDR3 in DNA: TGTGCCAGCAGCTTAACAAGAGAGCCCGGGGAGCTGTTTTTT. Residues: CASSLTREPGELFF.

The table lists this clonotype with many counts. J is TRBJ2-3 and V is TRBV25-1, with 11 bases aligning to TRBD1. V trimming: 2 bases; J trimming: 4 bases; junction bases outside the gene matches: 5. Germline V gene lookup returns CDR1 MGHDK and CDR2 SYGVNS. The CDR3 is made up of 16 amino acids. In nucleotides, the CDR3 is TGTGCCAGCAGTGAAGTTCGGGGACAGGGGGCAGATACGCAGTATTTT. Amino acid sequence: CASSEVRGQGADTQYF.

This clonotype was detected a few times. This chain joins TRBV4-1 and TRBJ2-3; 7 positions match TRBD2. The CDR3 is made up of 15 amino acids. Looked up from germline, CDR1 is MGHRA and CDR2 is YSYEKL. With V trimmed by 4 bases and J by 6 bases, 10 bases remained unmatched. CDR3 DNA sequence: TGCGCCAGCAGCCTATGGGGAGGGCCCGGGGATACGCAGTATTTT. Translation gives CASSLWGGPGDTQYF.

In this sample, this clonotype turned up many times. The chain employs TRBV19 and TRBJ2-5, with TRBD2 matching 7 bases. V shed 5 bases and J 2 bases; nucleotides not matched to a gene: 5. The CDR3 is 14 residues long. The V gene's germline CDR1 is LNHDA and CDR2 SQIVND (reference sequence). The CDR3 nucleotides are TGTGCCAGTAGTCTAGCGGAGCCGCAAGAGACCCAGTACTTC. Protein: CASSLAEPQETQYF.

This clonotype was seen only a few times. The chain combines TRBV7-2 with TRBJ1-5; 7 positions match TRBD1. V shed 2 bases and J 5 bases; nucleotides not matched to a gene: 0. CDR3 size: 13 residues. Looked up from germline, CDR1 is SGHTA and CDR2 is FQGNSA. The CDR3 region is CASSLQGDQPQHF. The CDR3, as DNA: TGTGCCAGCAGCTTACAGGGGGATCAGCCCCAGCATTTT.

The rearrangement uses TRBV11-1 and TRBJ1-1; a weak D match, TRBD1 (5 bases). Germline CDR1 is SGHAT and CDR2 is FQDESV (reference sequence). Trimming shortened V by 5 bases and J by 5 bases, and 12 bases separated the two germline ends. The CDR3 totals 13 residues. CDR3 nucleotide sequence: TGTGCCAGCAGCCCTGGATGGGGGACTGAAGCTTTCTTT. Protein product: CASSPGWGTEAFF.

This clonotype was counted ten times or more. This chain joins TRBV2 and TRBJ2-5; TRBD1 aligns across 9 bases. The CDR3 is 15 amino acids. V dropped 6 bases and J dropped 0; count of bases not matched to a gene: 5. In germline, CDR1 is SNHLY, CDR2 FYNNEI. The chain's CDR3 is CASSPGTGYQETQYF. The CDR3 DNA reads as TGTGCCAGCAGCCCCGGGACAGGGTACCAAGAGACCCAGTACTTC.

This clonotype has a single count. CDR3 coding DNA: TGTGCCAGCAGCGGACAGGGTTCTGGGGCCAACGTCCTGACTTTC. The encoded protein is CASSGQGSGANVLTF. The rearrangement links TRBV5-4 to TRBJ2-6; 8 nucleotides agree with TRBD1. CDR1 SGHNT and CDR2 YYREEE come from the germline V gene (reference sequence). The CDR3 spans 15 residues. Losses at the gene ends were 4 bases for V and 1 base for J; bases not matched to a gene: 1. Filled out from reference TRBV5-4 and TRBJ2-6, the complete variable domain reads ETGVTQSPTHLIKTRGQQVTLRCSSQSGHNTVSWYQQALGQGPQFIFQYYREEENGRGNFPPRFSGLQFPNYSSELNVNALELDDSALYLCASSGQGSGANVLTFGAGSRLTVL.

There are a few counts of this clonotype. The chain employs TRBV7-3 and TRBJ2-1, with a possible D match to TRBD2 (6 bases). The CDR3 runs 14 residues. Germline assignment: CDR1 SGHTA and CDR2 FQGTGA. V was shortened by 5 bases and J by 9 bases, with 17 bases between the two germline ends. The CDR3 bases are TGTGCCAGCAGCCGGACTACCCACACCACTGAGCAGTTCTTC. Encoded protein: CASSRTTHTTEQFF.

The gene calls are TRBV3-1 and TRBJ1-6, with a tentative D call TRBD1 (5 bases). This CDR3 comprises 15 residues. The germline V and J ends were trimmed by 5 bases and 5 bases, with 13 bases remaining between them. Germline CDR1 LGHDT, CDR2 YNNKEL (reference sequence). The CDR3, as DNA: TGTGCCAGCAGCACCAGGGTGGGGAATAATTCACCCCTCCACTTT. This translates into CASSTRVGNNSPLHF.

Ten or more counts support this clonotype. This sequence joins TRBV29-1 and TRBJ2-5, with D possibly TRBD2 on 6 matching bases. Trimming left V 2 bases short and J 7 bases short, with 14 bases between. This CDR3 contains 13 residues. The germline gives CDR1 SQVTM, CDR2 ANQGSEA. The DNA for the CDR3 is TGCAGCGTTGAAACGAGCCGGAGGGCGACCCAGTACTTC. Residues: CSVETSRRATQYF. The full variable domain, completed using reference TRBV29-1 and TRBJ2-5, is SAVISQKPSRDICQRGTSLTIQCQVDSQVTMMFWYRQQPGQSLTLIATANQGSEATYESGFVIDKFPISRPNLTFSTLTVSNMSPEDSSIYLCSVETSRRATQYFGPGTRLLVL.

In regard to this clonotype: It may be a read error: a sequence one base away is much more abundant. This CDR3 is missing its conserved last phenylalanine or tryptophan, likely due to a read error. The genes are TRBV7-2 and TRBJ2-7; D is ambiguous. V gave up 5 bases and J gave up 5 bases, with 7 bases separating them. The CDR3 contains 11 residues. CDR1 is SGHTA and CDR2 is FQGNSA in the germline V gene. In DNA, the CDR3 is TGTGCCAGCAGCACGCGAAACGAGCAGTACTCC. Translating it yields CASSTRNEQYS.